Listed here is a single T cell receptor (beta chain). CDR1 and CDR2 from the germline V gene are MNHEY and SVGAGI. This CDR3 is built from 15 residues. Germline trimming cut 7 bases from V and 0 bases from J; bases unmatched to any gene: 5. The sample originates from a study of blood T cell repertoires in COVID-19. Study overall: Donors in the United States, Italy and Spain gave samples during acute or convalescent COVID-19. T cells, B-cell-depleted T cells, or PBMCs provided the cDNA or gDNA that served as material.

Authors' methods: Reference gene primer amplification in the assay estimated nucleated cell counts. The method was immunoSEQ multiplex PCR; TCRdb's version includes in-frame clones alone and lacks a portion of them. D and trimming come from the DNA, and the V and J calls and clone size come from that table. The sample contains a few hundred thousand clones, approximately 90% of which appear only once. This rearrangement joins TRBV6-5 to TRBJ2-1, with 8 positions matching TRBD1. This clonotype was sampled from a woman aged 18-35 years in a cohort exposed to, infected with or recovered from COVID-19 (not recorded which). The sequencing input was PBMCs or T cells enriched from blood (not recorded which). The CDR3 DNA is TGTGCCAGCACTAGGACAGGGAGCTCCTACAATGAGCAGTTCTTC. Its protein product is CASTRTGSSYNEQFF.